This T cell receptor (beta chain) was identified during a study of identical twins. This clonotype occurred a few times. A universal primer site was incorporated via template switching, and the cDNA contained unique molecular identifiers. MiXCR, applied by TCRdb to the 5' RACE reads, yields one record per CDR3 protein. The repertoire includes hundreds of thousands of distinct CDR3 sequences, around an eighth of them detected once, and around 1.5% sits in the top ten. The V and J ends lost 3 bases and 7 bases respectively, with 16 bases between them. CDR1 and CDR2 from the germline V gene are PRHDT and FYEKMQ (reference sequence). The CDR3 runs to 16 residues. The data also belong to a second study, concerning yellow fever vaccine responses in identical twins. This second study says: Convergence reportedly seemed to mark part of the twins' vaccine T cell response, with personalization marking the rest.

The sequence was collected from a woman younger than 35 in good health. Source material: PBMCs. The V gene is TRBV13, the J gene TRBJ1-6, with D perhaps TRBD1 (6 bases). CDR3 protein: CASSFLQDSQNSPLHF. The CDR3 nucleotides are TGTGCCAGCAGCTTTCTTCAGGACAGTCAAAATTCACCCCTCCACTTT.